A single sample gave rise to the 13 T cell receptor beta chains below, sequenced in a study of human T cells and chemical hapten exposure. Each CDR3 protein is one row after TCRdb ran MiXCR on the RACE reads. Of 70,000 or so distinct CDR3 sequences detected, 11% appear once; the ten largest clones hold roughly 1.5%. Time point reported: patch test 3, about 24 weeks after DPC sensitization. The treatment denotes: therapeutic diphenylcyclopropenone sensitization with weekly scalp DPC. This sample comprised whole blood, obtained in connection with sensitization to the hapten diphenylcyclopropenone (DPC). Receptors originate from a woman between 50 and 59 years old with alopecia areata. Some clones in this sample may be carry-over from other donors' samples.

This chain joins TRBV24-1 and TRBJ2-1; 9 bases map to TRBD2. CDR1 and CDR2 from the germline V gene are KGHDR and SFDVKD. This CDR3 comprises 14 residues. V trimming: 5 bases; J trimming: 4 bases; junction bases outside the gene matches: 2. CDR3 nucleotide sequence: TGTGCCACCAGTGGAAGCGGGGGGTACAATGAGCAGTTCTTC. It translates to CATSGSGGYNEQFF.

Ten or more counts support this clonotype. The J gene is TRBJ1-6, the V gene TRBV18; no firm D call. Germline CDR1 reads KGHSH; CDR2 reads LQKENI. The CDR3 spans 14 residues. V dropped 3 bases and J dropped 7 bases, with 10 bases sitting between them. The CDR3 region has the DNA TGTGCCAGCTCACCTTCACAGCAAAATTCACCCCTCCACTTT. Translating gives CASSPSQQNSPLHF. The variable domain in full, completed from reference TRBV18 and TRBJ1-6, reads NAGVMQNPRHLVRRRGQEARLRCSPMKGHSHVYWYRQLPEEGLKFMVYLQKENIIDESGMPKERFSAEFPKEGPSILRIQQVVRGDSAAYFCASSPSQQNSPLHFGNGTRLTVT.

The J gene is TRBJ2-3, the V gene TRBV6-6; D is possibly TRBD2 (6 bases). The germline gives CDR1 MNHNY, CDR2 SVGAGI (reference sequence). Trimming shortened V by 4 bases and J by 5 bases, and 7 bases separated the two germline ends. CDR3 size: 12 residues. CDR3 protein: CASSWGVDTQYF. CDR3 in DNA: TGTGCCAGCAGTTGGGGGGTAGATACGCAGTATTTT.

This clonotype was observed many times. The DNA for the CDR3 is TGTGCCAGCAGCTTAAGGAGCGGGATTAGTGAGACCCAGTACTTC. This codes for CASSLRSGISETQYF. V and J are TRBV7-2 and TRBJ2-5; TRBD2 matches at 7 bases. Trimming removed 2 bases from V and 5 bases from J; junction bases left unmatched: 8. Per germline, CDR1 SGHTA and CDR2 FQGNSA. The CDR3 totals 15 residues.

As DNA, the CDR3 is TGTGCCAGCAGGGGAGGGAATCACAGGGGGCTTGGCTACACCTTC. Translating it yields CASRGGNHRGLGYTF. The rearrangement links TRBV28 to TRBJ1-2, with 9 bases matching TRBD1. Germline CDR1 MDHEN, CDR2 SYDVKM. V lost 6 bases and J lost 7; bases outside the gene matches: 12. The CDR3 is 15 residues long.

The rearrangement uses TRBV5-6 and TRBJ2-7, with TRBD1 matching 7 bases. Losses at the gene ends were 7 bases for V and 4 bases for J; bases not matched to a gene: 14. Germline CDR1 and CDR2: SGHDT and YYEEEE. The CDR3 covers 15 residues. The CDR3 nucleotides are TGTGCCAGCGGGGGAGACAGGGTCGTTTCGTACGAGCAGTACTTC. Protein: CASGGDRVVSYEQYF.

This clonotype was seen repeatedly, ten times or more. The genes are TRBV7-9 and TRBJ1-5, with 7 nucleotides matching TRBD1. Germline CDR1 reads SEHNR; CDR2 reads FQNEAQ (reference sequence). V lost 4 bases and J lost 6; bases outside the gene matches: 3. The CDR3 runs to 13 residues. CDR3 DNA sequence: TGTGCCAGCAGCTCGGGACAGCTTCAGCCCCAGCATTTT. It is translated as CASSSGQLQPQHF.

This clonotype was detected a few times. The chain combines TRBV4-1 with TRBJ2-1; 10 positions agree with TRBD1. This CDR3 is built from 17 residues. The V segment lost 2 bases and the J segment 7 bases; nucleotides outside the gene matches: 11. Germline V gives CDR1 MGHRA, CDR2 YSYEKL. The DNA of the CDR3 is TGCGCCAGCAGCCAAAAACGCCCCGGGACAGGGGATAATGAGCAGTTCTTC. It specifies CASSQKRPGTGDNEQFF.

This clonotype has a count of ten or more. This sequence joins TRBV27 and TRBJ1-5; D is uncertain. Germline V gene lookup returns CDR1 MNHEY and CDR2 SMNVEV (reference sequence). Trimming left V 3 bases short and J 7 bases short, with 13 bases between. The CDR3 sequence is 14 residues long. This chain's CDR3 is CASSLRQRAQPQHF. The CDR3 nucleotides are TGTGCCAGCAGTTTGCGGCAGAGAGCCCAGCCCCAGCATTTT.

This clonotype was detected ten times or more. The rearrangement joins TRBV7-9 to TRBJ2-5; the D call may be TRBD1 or TRBD2 (6 bases each). From germline, CDR1 is SEHNR and CDR2 FQNEAQ (reference sequence). V lost 2 bases, J lost 5 bases, and 18 bases lay in between. The CDR3 totals 16 residues. CDR3 sequence (DNA): TGTGCCAGCAGCTTAAGGGGGGCGGCGAAGGGCGAGACCCAGTACTTC. Its translation: CASSLRGAAKGETQYF.

This clonotype has a handful of counts. This chain uses TRBV7-6 with TRBJ2-5; 7 bases fit TRBD1. In germline, CDR1 is SGHVS, CDR2 FNYEAQ. After removal of 3 bases from V and 0 bases from J, the junction contained 1 base not matched to a gene. The length of the CDR3 is 14 residues. The CDR3 coding sequence is TGTGCCAGCAGCTTGACAGGGAACCAAGAGACCCAGTACTTC. It is translated as CASSLTGNQETQYF.

The count of this clonotype is one. This rearrangement joins TRBV4-2 to TRBJ2-7, with D perhaps given as TRBD1 or TRBD2 (5 bases each). Germline V lookup: CDR1 LGHNA, CDR2 YNFKEQ. The germline V and J ends were trimmed by 8 bases and 4 bases, with 21 bases remaining between them. This CDR3 contains 15 residues. In nucleotides, the CDR3 is TGTGCCAGCCGCGGACGAGGGGAATTCGGATACGAGCAGTACTTC. The encoded protein is CASRGRGEFGYEQYF.

This clonotype was detected many times. V is TRBV20-1 and J is TRBJ2-3, with 7 positions matching TRBD2. The CDR3 covers 16 residues. Germline V lookup: CDR1 DFQATT, CDR2 SNEGSKA (reference sequence). V lost 5 bases, J lost 0 bases, and 11 bases stayed unmatched. This CDR3 is CSAPPPVAGSTDTQYF. DNA of the CDR3: TGCAGTGCTCCTCCCCCCGTAGCGGGCAGCACAGATACGCAGTATTTT.